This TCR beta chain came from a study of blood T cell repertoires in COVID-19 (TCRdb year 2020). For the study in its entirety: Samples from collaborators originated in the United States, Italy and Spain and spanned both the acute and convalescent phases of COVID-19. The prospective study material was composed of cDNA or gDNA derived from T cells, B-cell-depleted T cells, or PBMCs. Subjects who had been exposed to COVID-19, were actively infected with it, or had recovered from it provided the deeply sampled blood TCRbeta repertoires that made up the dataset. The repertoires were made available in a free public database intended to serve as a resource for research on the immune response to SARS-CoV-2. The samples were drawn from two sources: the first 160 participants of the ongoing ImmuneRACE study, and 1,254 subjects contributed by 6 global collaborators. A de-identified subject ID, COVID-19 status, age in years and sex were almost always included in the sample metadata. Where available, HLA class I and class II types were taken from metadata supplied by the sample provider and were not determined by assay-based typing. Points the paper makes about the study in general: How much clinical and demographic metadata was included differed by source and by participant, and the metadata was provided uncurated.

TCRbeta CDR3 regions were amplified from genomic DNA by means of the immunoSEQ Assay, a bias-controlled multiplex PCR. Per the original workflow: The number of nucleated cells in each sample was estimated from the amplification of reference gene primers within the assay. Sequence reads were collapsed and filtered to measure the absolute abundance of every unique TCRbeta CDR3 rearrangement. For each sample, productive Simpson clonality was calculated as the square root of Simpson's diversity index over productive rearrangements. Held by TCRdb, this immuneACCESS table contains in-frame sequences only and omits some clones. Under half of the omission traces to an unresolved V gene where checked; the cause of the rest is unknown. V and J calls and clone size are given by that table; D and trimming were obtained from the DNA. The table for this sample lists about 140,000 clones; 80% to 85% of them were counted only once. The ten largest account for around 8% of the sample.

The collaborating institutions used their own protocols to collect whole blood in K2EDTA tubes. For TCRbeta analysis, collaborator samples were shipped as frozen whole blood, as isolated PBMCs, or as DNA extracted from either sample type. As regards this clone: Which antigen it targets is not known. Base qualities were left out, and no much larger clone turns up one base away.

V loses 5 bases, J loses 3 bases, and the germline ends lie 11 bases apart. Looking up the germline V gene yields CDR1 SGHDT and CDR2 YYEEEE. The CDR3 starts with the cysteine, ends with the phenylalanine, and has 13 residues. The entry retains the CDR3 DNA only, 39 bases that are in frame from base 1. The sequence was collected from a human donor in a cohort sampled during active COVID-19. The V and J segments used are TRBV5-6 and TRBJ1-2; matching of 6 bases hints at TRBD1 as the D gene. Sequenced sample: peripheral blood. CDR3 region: CASSPGQHYGYTF. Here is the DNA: TGTGCCAGCAGTCCCGGACAGCACTATGGCTACACCTTC.